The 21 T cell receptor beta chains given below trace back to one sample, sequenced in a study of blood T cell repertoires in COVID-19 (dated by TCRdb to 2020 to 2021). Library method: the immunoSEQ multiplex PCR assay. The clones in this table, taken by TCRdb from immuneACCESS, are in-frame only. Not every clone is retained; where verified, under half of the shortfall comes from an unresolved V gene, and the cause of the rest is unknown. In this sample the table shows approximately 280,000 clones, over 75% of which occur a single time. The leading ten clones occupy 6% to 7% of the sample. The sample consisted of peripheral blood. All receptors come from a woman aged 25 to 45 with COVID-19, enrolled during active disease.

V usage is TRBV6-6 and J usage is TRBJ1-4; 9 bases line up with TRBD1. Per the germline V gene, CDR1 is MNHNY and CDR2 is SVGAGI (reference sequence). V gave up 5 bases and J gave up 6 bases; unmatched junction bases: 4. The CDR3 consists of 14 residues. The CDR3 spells CASSRDRVDEKLFF. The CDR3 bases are TGTGCCAGCAGTCGGGACAGGGTGGATGAAAAACTGTTTTTT.

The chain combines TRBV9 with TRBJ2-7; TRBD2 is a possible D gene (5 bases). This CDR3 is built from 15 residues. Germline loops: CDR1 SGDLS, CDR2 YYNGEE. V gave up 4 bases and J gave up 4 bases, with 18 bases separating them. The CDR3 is CASSTQAEPGYEQYF. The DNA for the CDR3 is TGTGCCAGCAGCACCCAAGCGGAGCCCGGTTACGAGCAGTACTTC.

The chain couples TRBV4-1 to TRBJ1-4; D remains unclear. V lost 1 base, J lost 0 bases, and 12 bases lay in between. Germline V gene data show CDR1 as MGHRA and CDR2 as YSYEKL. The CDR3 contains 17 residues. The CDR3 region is CASSQGHSIATNEKLFF. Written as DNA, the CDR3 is TGCGCCAGCAGCCAAGGACACTCTATTGCAACTAATGAAAAACTGTTTTTT.

CDR3 sequence reads: CASSVVTGSLGKGYTF. CDR3 nucleotide sequence: TGTGCCAGCAGCGTAGTTACAGGCTCCCTTGGAAAGGGCTACACCTTC. This sequence joins TRBV9 and TRBJ1-2, with D tentatively TRBD1 (5 bases). Trimming left V 0 bases short and J 8 bases short, with 20 bases between. The CDR3 runs 16 residues. CDR1 is SGDLS and CDR2 is YYNGEE in the germline V gene.

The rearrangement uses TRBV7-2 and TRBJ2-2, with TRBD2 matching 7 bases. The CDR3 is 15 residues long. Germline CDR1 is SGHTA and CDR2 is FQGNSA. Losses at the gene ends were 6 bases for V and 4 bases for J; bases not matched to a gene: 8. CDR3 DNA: TGTGCCAGCAGAAGGCGGGAGACCGGCACCGGGGAGCTGTTTTTT. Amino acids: CASRRRETGTGELFF.

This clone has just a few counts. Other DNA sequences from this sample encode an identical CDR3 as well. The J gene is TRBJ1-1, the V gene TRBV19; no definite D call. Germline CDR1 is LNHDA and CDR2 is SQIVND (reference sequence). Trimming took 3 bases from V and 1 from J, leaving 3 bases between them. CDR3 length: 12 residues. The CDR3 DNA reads TGTGCCAGTAGTATGGCGAACACTGAAGCTTTCTTT. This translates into CASSMANTEAFF.

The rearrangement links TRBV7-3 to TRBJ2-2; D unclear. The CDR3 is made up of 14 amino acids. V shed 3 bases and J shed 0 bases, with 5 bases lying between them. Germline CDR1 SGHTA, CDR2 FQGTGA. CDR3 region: CASSFRSNTGELFF. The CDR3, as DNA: TGTGCCAGCAGCTTCCGGTCGAACACCGGGGAGCTGTTTTTT.

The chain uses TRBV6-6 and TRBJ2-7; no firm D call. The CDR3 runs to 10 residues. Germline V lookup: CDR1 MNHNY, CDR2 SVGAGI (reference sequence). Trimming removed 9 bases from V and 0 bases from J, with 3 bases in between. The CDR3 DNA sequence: TGTGCCAGTATCTCCTACGAGCAGTACTTC. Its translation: CASISYEQYF.

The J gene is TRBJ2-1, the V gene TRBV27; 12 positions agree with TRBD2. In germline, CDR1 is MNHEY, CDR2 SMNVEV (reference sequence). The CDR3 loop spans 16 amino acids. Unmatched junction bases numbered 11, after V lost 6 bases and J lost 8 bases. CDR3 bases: TGTGCCAGCAGCTCCGGGACTAGCGGGTCTTCCCATGAGCAGTTCTTC. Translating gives CASSSGTSGSSHEQFF.

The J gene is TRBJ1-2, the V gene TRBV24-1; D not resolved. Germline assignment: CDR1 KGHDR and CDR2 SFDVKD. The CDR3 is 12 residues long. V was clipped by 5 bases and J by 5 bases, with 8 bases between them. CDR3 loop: CATSGNGYGYTF. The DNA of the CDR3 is TGTGCCACCAGTGGCAACGGTTATGGCTACACCTTC.

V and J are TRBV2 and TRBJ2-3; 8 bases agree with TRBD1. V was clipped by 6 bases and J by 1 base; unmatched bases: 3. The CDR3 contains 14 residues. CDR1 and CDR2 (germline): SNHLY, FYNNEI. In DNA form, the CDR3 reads TGTGCCAGCAGGGCACAGGGGGGCACAGATACGCAGTATTTT. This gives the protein CASRAQGGTDTQYF.

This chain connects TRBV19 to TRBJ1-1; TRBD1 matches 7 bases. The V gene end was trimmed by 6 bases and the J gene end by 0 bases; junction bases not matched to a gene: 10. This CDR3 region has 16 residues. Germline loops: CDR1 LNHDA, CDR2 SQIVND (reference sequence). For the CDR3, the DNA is TGTGCCAGTAGGCTAACAGGGGTGGGCATGAACACTGAAGCTTTCTTT. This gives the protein CASRLTGVGMNTEAFF. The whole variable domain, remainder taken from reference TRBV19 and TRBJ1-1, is DGGITQSPKYLFRKEGQNVTLSCEQNLNHDAMYWYRQDPGQGLRLIYYSQIVNDFQKGDIAEGYSVSREKKESFPLTVTSAQKNPTAFYLCASRLTGVGMNTEAFFGQGTRLTVV.

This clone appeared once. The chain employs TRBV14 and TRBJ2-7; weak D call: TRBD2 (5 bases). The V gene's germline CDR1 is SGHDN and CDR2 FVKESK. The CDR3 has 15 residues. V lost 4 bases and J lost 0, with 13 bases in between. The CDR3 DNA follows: TGTGCCAGCAGCCCGACTTCGGCGGGCTCCTACGAGCAGTACTTC. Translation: CASSPTSAGSYEQYF.

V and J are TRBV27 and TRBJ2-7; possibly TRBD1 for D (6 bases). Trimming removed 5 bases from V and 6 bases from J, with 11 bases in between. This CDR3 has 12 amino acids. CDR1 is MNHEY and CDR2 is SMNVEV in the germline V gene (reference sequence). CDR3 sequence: CASSRGGSEQYF. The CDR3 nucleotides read TGTGCCAGCAGTCGTGGGGGCTCCGAGCAGTACTTC.

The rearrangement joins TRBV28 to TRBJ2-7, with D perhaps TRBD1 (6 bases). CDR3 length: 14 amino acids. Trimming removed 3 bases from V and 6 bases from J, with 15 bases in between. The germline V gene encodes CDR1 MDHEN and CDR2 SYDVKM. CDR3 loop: CASSFSRTGPEQYF. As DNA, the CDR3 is TGTGCCAGCAGTTTCAGCCGAACAGGGCCCGAGCAGTACTTC. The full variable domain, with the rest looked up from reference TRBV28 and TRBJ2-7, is DVKVTQSSRYLVKRTGEKVFLECVQDMDHENMFWYRQDPGLGLRLIYFSYDVKMKEKGDIPEGYSVSREKKERFSLILESASTNQTSMYLCASSFSRTGPEQYFGPGTRLTVT.

CDR3 coding DNA: TGTGCCAGCAGCCCCAATGTCGGGAGTTACAATGAGCAGTTCTTC. Its protein product is CASSPNVGSYNEQFF. The J gene is TRBJ2-1, the V gene TRBV11-2; D possibly corresponds to TRBD2 (6 bases). V lost 5 bases and J lost 4, with 15 bases in between. This CDR3 has 15 residues. Germline V gives CDR1 SGHAT, CDR2 FQNNGV.

This chain's CDR3 is CASSQTDRDSLHF. The CDR3 nucleotides read TGCGCCAGCAGTCAAACGGACAGGGATAGCCTCCACTTT. The chain carries TRBV23-1 and TRBJ1-6, with 8 bases fitting TRBD1. TRBV23-1 is treated as an ORF (open reading frame) with a function not yet certain. J gave up 15 bases and V 2 bases, and 6 bases lay outside the gene matches. The CDR3 runs 13 residues.

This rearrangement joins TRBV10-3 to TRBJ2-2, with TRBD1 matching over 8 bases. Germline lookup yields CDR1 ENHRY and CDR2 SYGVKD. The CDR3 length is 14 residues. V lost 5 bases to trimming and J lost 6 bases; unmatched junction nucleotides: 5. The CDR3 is CAISPGGWSGELFF. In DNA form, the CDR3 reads TGTGCCATCAGTCCAGGGGGCTGGTCCGGGGAGCTGTTTTTT.

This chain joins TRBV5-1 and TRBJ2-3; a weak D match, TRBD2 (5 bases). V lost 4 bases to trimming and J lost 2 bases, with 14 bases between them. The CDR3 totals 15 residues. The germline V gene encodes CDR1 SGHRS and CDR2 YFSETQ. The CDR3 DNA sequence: TGCGCCAGCAGCGAGGGCGACGCGGCCACAGATACGCAGTATTTT. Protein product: CASSEGDAATDTQYF.

The chain's CDR3 is CASSVSFGANYGYTF. Here the CDR3 DNA reads TGCGCCAGCAGCGTTTCCTTCGGGGCTAACTATGGCTACACCTTC. This sequence joins TRBV5-1 and TRBJ1-2; D not certain. The ends were cut back, 4 bases at V and 0 bases at J, with 13 bases in the middle. The CDR3 contains 15 residues. In germline, CDR1 is SGHRS, CDR2 YFSETQ.

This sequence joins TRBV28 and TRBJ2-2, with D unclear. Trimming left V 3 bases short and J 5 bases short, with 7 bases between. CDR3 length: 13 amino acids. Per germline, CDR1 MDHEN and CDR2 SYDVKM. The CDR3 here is CASSLVRTGELFF. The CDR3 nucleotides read TGTGCCAGCAGTTTGGTTCGGACCGGGGAGCTGTTTTTT.